Below, 5 T cell receptor beta chains from the same sample are listed, as sequenced in a study of blood T cell repertoires in COVID-19. Method: immunoSEQ multiplex PCR; TCRdb's copy keeps in-frame clones and lacks some. The sample gives approximately 410,000 clones, approximately 90% of which show up once; 1.4% is in the top ten. Sample: peripheral blood. The receptors originated from a woman in her twenties or thirties with active or convalescent COVID-19.

The chain couples TRBV7-9 to TRBJ1-1; D is undetermined. This CDR3 spans 12 amino acids. V was cut by 2 bases and J by 5 bases, with 6 bases left in between. Germline values: CDR1 SEHNR, CDR2 FQNEAQ (reference sequence). CDR3 amino acids: CASSLSSTEAFF. As DNA, the CDR3 is TGTGCCAGCAGCTTATCCAGTACTGAAGCTTTCTTT.

The V and J genes are TRBV20-1 and TRBJ2-7; D perhaps matches TRBD1 (5 bases). There are 12 residues in the CDR3. V dropped 5 bases and J dropped 2 bases, with 10 bases sitting between them. Germline CDR1 reads DFQATT; CDR2 reads SNEGSKA (reference sequence). CDR3 in amino acids: CSARGATYEQYF. Written as DNA, the CDR3 is TGCAGTGCTCGTGGGGCAACCTACGAGCAGTACTTC.

The rearrangement joins TRBV3-1 (or the pseudogene TRBV3-2) to TRBJ2-3; tentative D call: TRBD2 (6 bases). Trimming removed 1 base at V and 3 bases at J, with 8 bases between. Looked up from germline, CDR1 is LGHDT and CDR2 is YNNKEL (reference sequence). The CDR3 spans 14 residues. The CDR3 protein is CASSQGGVTDTQYF. CDR3 sequence (DNA): TGTGCCAGCAGCCAAGGCGGGGTGACAGATACGCAGTATTTT.

This clone was recorded once. The chain carries TRBV29-1 and TRBJ1-1; the D gene is possibly TRBD1 (5 bases). Trimming left V 7 bases short and J 2 bases short, with 11 bases between. The CDR3 is 12 amino acids. In germline, CDR1 is SQVTM, CDR2 ANQGSEA. The CDR3 here is CSAMDTNTEAFF. As DNA, the CDR3 is TGCAGCGCCATGGACACTAACACTGAAGCTTTCTTT. Using reference TRBV29-1 and TRBJ1-1 for the parts outside the CDR3, the full variable domain is SAVISQKPSRDICQRGTSLTIQCQVDSQVTMMFWYRQQPGQSLTLIATANQGSEATYESGFVIDKFPISRPNLTFSTLTVSNMSPEDSSIYLCSAMDTNTEAFFGQGTRLTVV.

The chain employs TRBV7-6 and TRBJ1-4; 10 nucleotides align to TRBD1. CDR1 is SGHVS, CDR2 FNYEAQ, per germline. This CDR3 contains 16 residues. Losses at the gene ends were 6 bases for V and 0 bases for J; bases not matched to a gene: 4. CDR3 protein: CASSHGQGATNEKLFF. CDR3 bases: TGTGCCAGCAGTCACGGACAGGGGGCAACTAATGAAAAACTGTTTTTT.